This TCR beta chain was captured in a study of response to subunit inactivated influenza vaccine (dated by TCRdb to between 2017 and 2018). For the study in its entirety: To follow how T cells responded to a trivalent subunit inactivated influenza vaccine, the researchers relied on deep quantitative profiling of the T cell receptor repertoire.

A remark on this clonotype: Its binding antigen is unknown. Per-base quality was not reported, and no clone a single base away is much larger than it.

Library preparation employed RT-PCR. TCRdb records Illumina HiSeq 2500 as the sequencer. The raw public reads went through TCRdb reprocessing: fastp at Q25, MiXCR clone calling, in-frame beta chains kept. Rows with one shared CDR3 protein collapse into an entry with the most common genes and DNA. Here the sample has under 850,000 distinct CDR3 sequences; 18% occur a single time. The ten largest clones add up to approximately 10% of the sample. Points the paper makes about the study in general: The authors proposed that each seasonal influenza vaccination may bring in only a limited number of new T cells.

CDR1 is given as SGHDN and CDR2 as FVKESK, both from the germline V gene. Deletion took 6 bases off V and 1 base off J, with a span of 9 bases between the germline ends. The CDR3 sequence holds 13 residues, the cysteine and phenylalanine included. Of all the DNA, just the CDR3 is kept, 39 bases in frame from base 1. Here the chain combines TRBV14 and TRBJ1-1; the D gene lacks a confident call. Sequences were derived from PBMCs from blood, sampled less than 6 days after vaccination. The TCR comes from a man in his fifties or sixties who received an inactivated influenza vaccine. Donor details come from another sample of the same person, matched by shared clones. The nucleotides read TGTGCCAGCAGGCCAAACACGAACACTGAAGCTTTCTTT. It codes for CASRPNTNTEAFF. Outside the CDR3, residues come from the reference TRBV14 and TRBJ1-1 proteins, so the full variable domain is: EAGVTQFPSHSVIEKGQTVTLRCDPISGHDNLYWYRRVMGKEIKFLLHFVKESKQDESGMPNNRFLAERTGGTYSTLKVQPAELEDSGVYFCASRPNTNTEAFFGQGTRLTVV.